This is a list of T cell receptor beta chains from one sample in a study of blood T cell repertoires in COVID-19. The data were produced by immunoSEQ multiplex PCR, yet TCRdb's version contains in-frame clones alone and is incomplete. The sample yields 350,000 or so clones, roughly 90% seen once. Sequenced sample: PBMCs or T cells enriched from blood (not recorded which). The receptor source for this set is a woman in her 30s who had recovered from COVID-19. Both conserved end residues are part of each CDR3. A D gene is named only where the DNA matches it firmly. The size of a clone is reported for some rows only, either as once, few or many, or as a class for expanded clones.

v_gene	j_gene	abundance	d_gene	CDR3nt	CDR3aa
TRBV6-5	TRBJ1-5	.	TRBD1	TGTGCCAGCAGCCCGGACAGGGGAGGCAATCAGCCCCAGCATTTT	CASSPDRGGNQPQHF
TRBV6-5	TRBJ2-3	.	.	TGTGCCAGCAGTTATGGTTCGGGGATGGTGGATACGCAGTATTTT	CASSYGSGMVDTQYF
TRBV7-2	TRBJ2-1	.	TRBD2	TGTGCCAGCAGCTTAATGGGACTAGCGGGGAATGAGCAGTTCTTC	CASSLMGLAGNEQFF
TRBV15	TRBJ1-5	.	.	TGTGCCACCAGCAGAGATCGGGGGAGACAGCCCCAGCATTTT	CATSRDRGRQPQHF
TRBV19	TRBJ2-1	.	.	TGTGCCAGTAGTGGTGGCGCCGGGTATGAGCAGTTCTTC	CASSGGAGYEQFF
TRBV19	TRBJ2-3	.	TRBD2	TGTGCCAGTAGTATTAGATCTAGCGGAACTAGCACAGATACGCAGTATTTT	CASSIRSSGTSTDTQYF
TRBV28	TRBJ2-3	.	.	TGTGCCAGCAGTTTGCGGGGCAGGGTGACAGATACGCAGTATTTT	CASSLRGRVTDTQYF
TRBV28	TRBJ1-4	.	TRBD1	TGTGCCAGCAGGCCGGGACAGGGTGCAACTAATGAAAAACTGTTTTTT	CASRPGQGATNEKLFF
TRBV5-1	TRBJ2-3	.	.	TGCGCCAGCAGCTTAGAGTGGGGGCGGAGTACGCAGTATTTT	CASSLEWGRSTQYF
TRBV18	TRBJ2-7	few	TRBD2	TGTGCCAGCTCACCCACAAGCGGGGGAGTGTCCTACGAGCAGTACTTC	CASSPTSGGVSYEQYF
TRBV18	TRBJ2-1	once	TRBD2	TGTGCCAGCTCACCAGAGGGACTAGCAATCAACGAGCAGTTCTTC	CASSPEGLAINEQFF
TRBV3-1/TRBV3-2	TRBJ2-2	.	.	TGTGCCAGCAGCTCTCGAGGTCGGGAAACGACCACCGGGGAGCTGTTTTTT	CASSSRGRETTTGELFF
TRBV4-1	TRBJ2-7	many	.	TGCGCCAGCAGCCAAGATATCAGGCCGAGTCCCTACGAGCAGTACTTC	CASSQDIRPSPYEQYF
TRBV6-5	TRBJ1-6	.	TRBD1	TGTGCCAGCAGTTACGGACAGGGACTCTCACCCCTCCACTTT	CASSYGQGLSPLHF
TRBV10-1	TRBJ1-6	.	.	TGCGCCAGCAGTGGACGGATACCCCCAGGGCGATCACCCCTCCACTTT	CASSGRIPPGRSPLHF
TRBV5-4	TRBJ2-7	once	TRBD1	TGTGCCAGCAGCTCAGGGACAGGGGGGGCCTACGAGCAGTACTTC	CASSSGTGGAYEQYF
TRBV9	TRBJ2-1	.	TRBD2	TGTGCCACTAGCGGGGGGGCCTACAATGAGCAGTTCTTC	CATSGGAYNEQFF
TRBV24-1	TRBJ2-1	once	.	TGTGCCACCAGGCAGGGGTTTGCAGATGAGCAGTTCTTC	CATRQGFADEQFF
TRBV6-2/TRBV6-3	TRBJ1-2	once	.	TGTGCCAGCAGTGCCTCGCGAGCACAGGGAAGTGGGGCCTTC	CASSASRAQGSGAF
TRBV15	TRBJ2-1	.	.	TGTGCCACCAGCAGAGATACGGGGGGCGGTGAGCAGTTCTTC	CATSRDTGGGEQFF
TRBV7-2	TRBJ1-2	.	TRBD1	TGTGCCAGCAGCCCGTCAGCGGGACAGGGGGCGTGGGGCTACACCTTC	CASSPSAGQGAWGYTF
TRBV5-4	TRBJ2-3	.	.	TGTGCCAGCAGCGGAACAGGGGATACGCAGTATTTT	CASSGTGDTQYF
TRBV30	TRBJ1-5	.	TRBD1	TGTGCCTGGAGGTTGACAGGGAATCAGCCCCAGCATTTT	CAWRLTGNQPQHF
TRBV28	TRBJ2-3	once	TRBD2	TGTGCCAGCAGAGCTCGGGGGGGGTCAGATACGCAGTATTTT	CASRARGGSDTQYF
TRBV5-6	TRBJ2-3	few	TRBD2	TGTGCCAGCAGCTTGGGAACGCGGGGGGGCCGTGGAGATACGCAGTATTTT	CASSLGTRGGRGDTQYF
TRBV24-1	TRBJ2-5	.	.	TGTGCCACCAGTGCGGGGGGCCCTCGGGGGACCCAGTACTTC	CATSAGGPRGTQYF
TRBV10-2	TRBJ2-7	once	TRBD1	TGCGCCAGCAGTTCAGGGGGCCTCGCCTACGAGCAGTACTTC	CASSSGGLAYEQYF
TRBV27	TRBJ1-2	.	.	TGTGCCAGCAGTTTACGTATCAGGGATGGCTACACCTTC	CASSLRIRDGYTF
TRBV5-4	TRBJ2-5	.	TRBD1	TGTGCCAGCAGCTTATCAACAGGGGGTGGGGAGACCCAGTACTTC	CASSLSTGGGETQYF
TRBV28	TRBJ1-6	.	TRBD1	TGTGCCAGCAGTTTTAGACAGGGGGCATTTGATTCACCCCTCCACTTT	CASSFRQGAFDSPLHF
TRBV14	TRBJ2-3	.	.	TGTGCCAGCAGCCAAGAGACAACCCATACGCAGTATTTT	CASSQETTHTQYF
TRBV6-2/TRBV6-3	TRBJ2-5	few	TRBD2	TGTGCCAGCAGTTACGGAACTAGCGGGGGGTTACAAGAGACCCAGTACTTC	CASSYGTSGGLQETQYF
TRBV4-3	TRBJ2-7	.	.	TGCGCCAGCAGCCAAGCCGCGGGGGCCGGGGAGCAGTACTTC	CASSQAAGAGEQYF
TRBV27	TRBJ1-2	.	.	TGTGCCAGCAGCCACCGACAGGACTATGGCTACACCTTC	CASSHRQDYGYTF
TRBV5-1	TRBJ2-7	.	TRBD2	TGCGCCAGCAGCCGTGGCGGGGGGGATAACTACGAGCAGTACTTC	CASSRGGGDNYEQYF
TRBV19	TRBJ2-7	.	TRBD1	TGTGCCAGTAGTCCCCCGGGACAGGGTGGCTACGAGCAGTACTTC	CASSPPGQGGYEQYF
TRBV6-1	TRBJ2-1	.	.	TGTGCCAGCAGTGAAGCTGGTAGCGGATACAATGAGCAGTTCTTC	CASSEAGSGYNEQFF
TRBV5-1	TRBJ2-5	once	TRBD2	TGCGCCAGCAGACGGGGGGAAGAGACCCAGTACTTC	CASRRGEETQYF
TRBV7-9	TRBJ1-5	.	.	TGTGCCAGCAGCTTCTCCAGCAATCAGCCCCAGCATTTT	CASSFSSNQPQHF
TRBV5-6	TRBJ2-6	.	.	TGTGCCAGCAGCTCGGCAGGAGGCTCTGGGGCCAACGTCCTGACTTTC	CASSSAGGSGANVLTF
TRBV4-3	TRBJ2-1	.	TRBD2	TGCGCCAGCAGCCCCCGGACTAGCGGGGGGGGGCACTACAATGAGCAGTTCTTC	CASSPRTSGGGHYNEQFF
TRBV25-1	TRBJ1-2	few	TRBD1	TGTGCCAGCAGTGACCCTCCGACAGGGGTAGGAGGCTACACCTTC	CASSDPPTGVGGYTF
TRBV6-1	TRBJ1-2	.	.	TGTGCCAGCAGCGAAGAGGACAGTCCCTATGGCTACACCTTC	CASSEEDSPYGYTF